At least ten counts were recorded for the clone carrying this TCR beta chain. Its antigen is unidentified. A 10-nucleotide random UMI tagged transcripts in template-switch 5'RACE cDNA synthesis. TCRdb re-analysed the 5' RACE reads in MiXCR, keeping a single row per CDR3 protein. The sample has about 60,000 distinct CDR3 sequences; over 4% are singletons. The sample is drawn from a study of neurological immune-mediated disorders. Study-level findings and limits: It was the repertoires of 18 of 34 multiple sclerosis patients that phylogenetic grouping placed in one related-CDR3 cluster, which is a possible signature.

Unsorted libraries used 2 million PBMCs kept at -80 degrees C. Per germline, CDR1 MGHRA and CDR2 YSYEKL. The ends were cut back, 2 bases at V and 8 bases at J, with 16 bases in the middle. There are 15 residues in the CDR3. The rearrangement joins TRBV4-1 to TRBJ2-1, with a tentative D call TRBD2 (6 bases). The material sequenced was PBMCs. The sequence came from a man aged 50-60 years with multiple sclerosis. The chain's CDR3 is CASSQQGGQGDEQFF. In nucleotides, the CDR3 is TGCGCCAGCAGCCAACAGGGAGGTCAAGGGGATGAGCAGTTCTTC.